Listed here are 17 T cell receptor beta chains from one sample, sequenced in a study of control samples from healthy donors and cancer patients. Clones were read by immunoSEQ multiplex PCR, and TCRdb kept only the in-frame ones, dropping some. The sample yields 25,000 to 30,000 clones, approximately 85% seen once. The source material was PBMCs. These receptors originate from a woman aged 55-70 years with head and neck cancer.

The chain combines TRBV28 with TRBJ1-4; TRBD1 matches at 8 bases. This CDR3 comprises 14 residues. Trimming took 3 bases from V and 4 from J; bases not matched to a gene: 1. Germline loops: CDR1 MDHEN, CDR2 SYDVKM. CDR3 amino acids: CASSLDRVNEKLFF. The DNA for the CDR3 is TGTGCCAGCAGTTTGGACAGGGTTAATGAAAAACTGTTTTTT.

This clone has just one count. The chain carries TRBV30 and TRBJ1-5; no clear D. Germline V gives CDR1 GTSNPN, CDR2 SVGIG (reference sequence). The ends were cut back, 1 base at V and 0 bases at J, with 13 bases in the middle. CDR3 size: 16 residues. The CDR3 protein is CAWSAGNLYSNQPQHF. In DNA form, the CDR3 reads TGTGCCTGGAGTGCCGGGAATCTCTATAGCAATCAGCCCCAGCATTTT.

The genes are TRBV6-2 or TRBV6-3 and TRBJ1-2; 8 bases map to TRBD1. Germline V gene sequence: CDR1 MNHEY, CDR2 SVGEGT. This CDR3 region has 14 residues. The V segment lost 5 bases and the J segment 3 bases; nucleotides outside the gene matches: 5. The CDR3 sequence is CASSLQGADYGYTF. CDR3 in DNA: TGTGCCAGCAGTCTCCAGGGGGCCGACTATGGCTACACCTTC.

The V gene is TRBV10-3, the J gene TRBJ2-3; 15 nucleotides align to TRBD2. Germline CDR1 is ENHRY and CDR2 is SYGVKD. This CDR3 region has 17 residues. Trimming took 6 bases from V and 3 from J; bases not matched to a gene: 7. The CDR3 region is CAISVGTSGGPTDTQYF. CDR3 nucleotides: TGTGCCATCAGCGTAGGGACTAGCGGGGGGCCTACAGATACGCAGTATTTT.

V usage is TRBV12-3 or TRBV12-4 and J usage is TRBJ2-5; D call uncertain. Trimming left V 3 bases short and J 2 bases short, with 7 bases between. The CDR3 runs to 13 residues. The DNA of the CDR3 is TGTGCCAGCAGTTTTGGCGGACAAGAGACCCAGTACTTC. Translation: CASSFGGQETQYF.

This clone was counted a single time. The V and J genes are TRBV18 and TRBJ2-5; no firm D call. CDR1 is KGHSH, CDR2 LQKENI, per germline. V was clipped by 0 bases and J by 5 bases, with 10 bases between them. This CDR3 spans 14 amino acids. The CDR3 sequence is CASSPPSLTETQYF. The CDR3 DNA reads as TGTGCCAGCTCACCACCAAGCCTCACGGAGACCCAGTACTTC.

V is TRBV6-2 or TRBV6-3 and J is TRBJ2-7; D is possibly TRBD2 (6 bases). The V gene lost 5 bases and the J gene lost 2 bases, with 13 bases spanning the gap. This CDR3 comprises 14 residues. Germline V CDR1 and CDR2: MNHEY, SVGEGT. This CDR3 reads CASSTPGLPYEQYF. CDR3 coding DNA: TGTGCCAGCAGTACACCGGGACTCCCCTACGAGCAGTACTTC.

The chain recombines TRBV20-1 with TRBJ2-7, with D perhaps matching TRBD2 (5 bases). Germline V CDR1 and CDR2: DFQATT, SNEGSKA (reference sequence). The CDR3 loop spans 11 amino acids. V gave up 7 bases and J gave up 4 bases, with 11 bases separating them. The CDR3 region has the DNA TGCAGTGTAATAGCGAAATACGAGCAGTACTTC. Encoded protein: CSVIAKYEQYF.

The gene calls are TRBV2 and TRBJ2-1, with 12 bases aligning to TRBD2. From germline, CDR1 is SNHLY and CDR2 FYNNEI. CDR3 length: 14 amino acids. V shed 7 bases, J shed 6 bases, and the junction held 4 bases outside the gene matches. In DNA form, the CDR3 reads TGTGCCAGCACCCCGGGACTAGCGGGCAATGAGCAGTTCTTC. This codes for CASTPGLAGNEQFF.

The chain joins TRBV11-3 to TRBJ2-2; weak D call: TRBD1 (6 bases). V shed 4 bases and J shed 0 bases, with 9 bases lying between them. The CDR3 runs 15 residues. CDR1 and CDR2 from the germline V gene are SGHNT and YENEEA. CDR3 protein: CASSSRGTNTGELFF. Written as DNA, the CDR3 is TGTGCCAGCAGCTCCAGGGGAACGAACACCGGGGAGCTGTTTTTT.

This rearrangement joins TRBV7-2 to TRBJ2-7; no clear D gene. V lost 5 bases and J 0 bases, leaving 14 bases between the germline ends. Germline V lookup: CDR1 SGHTA, CDR2 FQGNSA. This CDR3 region has 15 residues. The CDR3 nucleotides are TGTGCCAGCAGCGGACGAGACCTACTCTCCTACGAGCAGTACTTC. This encodes CASSGRDLLSYEQYF.

This sequence joins TRBV7-9 and TRBJ2-7; TRBD1 matches 9 bases. The CDR3 totals 14 residues. Per the germline V gene, CDR1 is SEHNR and CDR2 is FQNEAQ (reference sequence). V lost 5 bases, J lost 2 bases, and 4 bases stayed unmatched. The DNA for the CDR3 is TGTGCCAGCAGCATTACAGGGGGCGCCTACGAGCAGTACTTC. Translated: CASSITGGAYEQYF.

The chain carries TRBV7-2 and TRBJ2-7, with 9 bases aligning to TRBD2. The CDR3 loop spans 15 amino acids. Germline CDR1 is SGHTA and CDR2 is FQGNSA. With 3 bases clipped from V and 3 bases from J, the junction kept 6 bases outside the gene matches. The CDR3 reads CASSFLAGRGYEQYF. CDR3 sequence (DNA): TGTGCCAGCAGCTTCCTAGCGGGGAGGGGCTACGAGCAGTACTTC.

The J gene is TRBJ2-3, the V gene TRBV5-1, with 7 bases aligning to TRBD2. Germline V gene sequence: CDR1 SGHRS, CDR2 YFSETQ. V shed 5 bases and J 4 bases; nucleotides not matched to a gene: 13. There are 16 residues in the CDR3. The CDR3 DNA reads TGCGCCAGCAGATTAGCGGGCGGGAGATCGGCAGATACGCAGTATTTT. It specifies CASRLAGGRSADTQYF.

As DNA, the CDR3 is TGTGCCAGCAGTGTTAAATACACCGGGGAGCTGTTTTTT. Translating it yields CASSVKYTGELFF. The V and J genes are TRBV2 and TRBJ2-2; D gene unclear. The CDR3 consists of 13 residues. Germline CDR1 SNHLY, CDR2 FYNNEI. V gave up 4 bases and J gave up 3 bases, with 6 bases separating them.

The V and J genes are TRBV6-5 and TRBJ2-7, with 10 bases lining up with TRBD1. The V segment lost 8 bases and the J segment 3 bases; nucleotides outside the gene matches: 1. Germline V gene sequence: CDR1 MNHEY, CDR2 SVGAGI. This CDR3 has 12 residues. The chain's CDR3 is CASGTGDYEQYF. DNA for the CDR3: TGTGCCAGCGGGACAGGGGACTACGAGCAGTACTTC.

V usage is TRBV7-9 and J usage is TRBJ2-1; D unclear. Germline CDR1 and CDR2: SEHNR and FQNEAQ (reference sequence). Deletions cut 5 bases from V and 6 bases from J, with 5 bases between. The length of the CDR3 is 11 residues. As DNA, the CDR3 is TGTGCCAGCAGCCTCACCAATGAGCAGTTCTTC. It is translated as CASSLTNEQFF.